What follows is one T cell receptor (beta chain) and its context. Its antigen is not identified. The sample comes from a study of chemoradiotherapy in HPV16-positive cancers. Study conclusions and caveats: For HPV16-positive patients, expanding HPV-responsive T cells associated with longer recurrence-free survival.

TCRdb's copy holds only in-frame clones and misses some; the assay was immunoSEQ multiplex PCR. The repertoire includes 2,000 to 3,000 clones, more than 75% of them detected once, and under 3.5% sits in the top ten. This CDR3 is 16 amino acids long. Trimming removed 6 bases from V and 2 bases from J; junction bases left unmatched: 10. CDR1 and CDR2 from the germline V gene are SNHLY and FYNNEI. The chain joins TRBV2 to TRBJ1-3, with 7 bases lining up with TRBD1. The sample was tumor tissue, taken from a patient who underwent chemoradiotherapy. This sequence was found in a human donor with HPV-associated anogenital cancer. Here the CDR3 reads CASRDRQGGTGNTIYF. The CDR3 DNA is TGTGCCAGCAGAGACAGACAGGGTGGGACTGGAAACACCATATATTTT.